Here is one TCR beta chain with its context. The antigen remains unidentified. The J segment lost 8 bases and the V segment lost 1 base, leaving 4 bases of the junction unmatched. Per germline, CDR1 LNHNV and CDR2 YYDKDF (reference sequence). The CDR3 has 15 amino acids. The entry originates in a study of shared clonotypes between healthy human individuals. Across the study: CD4 naive cells filled three plates per donor, CD4 memory three, CD8 naive two and CD8 memory one. Study conclusions and caveats: Incompleteness in sorted-subset sequencing, despite large depth, was shown by rarefaction.

Clones were sequenced by immunoSEQ multiplex PCR, and TCRdb holds only the in-frame ones, with some missing. The sample has approximately 2.5 million clones; roughly nine tenths are singletons. The genes are TRBV15 and TRBJ2-1; 11 nucleotides agree with TRBD2. The sequence was collected from a man younger than 35 in good health. The material sequenced was naive CD4+ T cells sorted from blood. The subset denotes: CD45RA+ positively selected. The DNA of the CDR3 is TGTGCCACCAGCAGAGCGACTAGCGGGACACATGAGCAGTTCTTC. Residues: CATSRATSGTHEQFF.